This paragraph covers one TCR beta chain sequence. Its antigen is as yet unknown. Other DNA sequences in the sample encode the same CDR3. This sample stems from a study of cytomegalovirus exposure and HLA in healthy donors. General study points: TCR beta sequences reportedly predicted most subjects' HLA-A and HLA-B alleles accurately. Owing to their indistinguishability, certain V segments, notably TRBV6-2 and TRBV6-3, were excluded. V- and J-gene trimming in TCR beta was tied to a missense DCLRE1C variant by an analysis performed later.

This CDR3 spans 14 amino acids. Germline V CDR1 and CDR2: ENHRY, SYGVKD. V dropped 3 bases and J dropped 4 bases, with 9 bases sitting between them. The PCR made use of 60 Vbeta and 13 Jbeta primers. Sequencing used immunoSEQ multiplex PCR; TCRdb keeps in-frame clones, though not all of them. The table records around 200,000 clones, 75% to 85% of them present only once. V usage is TRBV10-3 and J usage is TRBJ1-4; D is undetermined. The sequence derives from a boy under 18 in good health and CMV-seronegative. Sequencing was done on a sample of PBMCs. The CDR3 bases are TGTGCCATCAGTGAAACTAGGTATAATGAAAAACTGTTTTTT. This sequence encodes CAISETRYNEKLFF.